This T cell receptor beta chain stems from a study of OX40 agonist ivuxolimab in advanced cancers. About the full investigation: Ivuxolimab was an agonistic, fully human IgG2 monoclonal antibody directed against OX40 (CD134), a costimulatory receptor. In the dose-escalation cohort, roughly 82% of patients were male, and the mean age was 60 years with a range of roughly 20 to 80. Of the approximately 50 dose-escalation patients, hepatocellular carcinoma was present in around 20, melanoma in some 15, renal cell carcinoma in 9 and head and neck cancer in 9. The paper reports the monotherapy dose-escalation portion (N of about 47 patients) of the phase I ivuxolimab trial. Peripheral TCRbeta sequencing was intended to test whether TCR sequence diversity was altered and clonal T-cell expansion was caused by ivuxolimab. Partial responses occurred in three dose-escalation patients, of whom one had hepatocellular carcinoma and two had cutaneous melanoma. Prior anti-PD-1, anti-PD-L1 or anti-CTLA-4 therapy was permitted, and 30% to 50% of dose-escalation patients had received checkpoint inhibitors. Intravenous ivuxolimab was administered to patients every 2 weeks at six dose levels: 0.01, 0.1, 0.3, 1.5, 3 and 10 mg/kg.

As concerns this clone: Its recognized antigen is unknown. There are no base qualities to consult, and no much larger clone falls within one base.

For sequencing of the TCRbeta CDR3 region, genomic DNA was extracted from the sorted cells. TCRbeta CDR3 regions were sequenced using the immunoSEQ Assay. TCRdb re-hosts the immuneACCESS table, in-frame sequences only. Its copies lack some clones; in the studies checked, an unresolved V gene accounts for under half of them, and the cause for the rest is not known. The sample data list 65,000 to 80,000 clones, and approximately 80% of these were observed just once. Jointly, the top ten make up around 0.51% of the sample. The trial excluded patients who had a history of autoimmune disease or who were on systemic immunosuppression. In every dose cohort, peripheral blood was drawn for TCR sequencing at baseline, cycle 4 day 1, and cycle 7 day 1. Samples were obtained from an open-label, multicenter, first-in-human phase I dose-escalation trial of ivuxolimab. Adults with locally advanced or metastatic melanoma, renal cell, hepatocellular, or head and neck squamous cell carcinoma were enrolled in the trial. Before TCR sequencing, CD4+ T cells and CD8+ T cells from peripheral blood were sorted into separate populations.

V and J lose 3 bases and 3 bases, and a span of 11 bases separates them. CDR1 and CDR2, per the germline V gene, are MNHNS and SASEGT. Spanning cysteine to phenylalanine, the CDR3 consists of 15 amino acids. Left in the record is the CDR3 DNA by itself, 45 bases read in frame from the first base. Overall study outcomes, separate from this receptor: Low levels of normalized T-cell clonal expansion were also seen in some patients who did not respond. After ivuxolimab, more expanded clones were found on average in CD8+ T cells than in CD4+ T cells. The antigen specificity of the clonally expanded peripheral T cells was not determined. Partial responders in the 0.1-3.0 mg/kg groups had among the lowest normalized peripheral clonal expansion, especially among CD8+ T cells. At doses of 0.1 to 3.0 mg/kg, clonal expansion of both CD4+ and CD8+ blood T cells was observed from baseline to week 6.

Sequencing was performed on CD4+ or CD8+ T cells sorted from blood, taken in a trial of the OX40 agonist ivuxolimab. The source of this sequence is an adult with an advanced solid tumor such as melanoma, head and neck, liver or kidney cancer. The chain employs TRBV6-1 and TRBJ1-4; the D gene assignment is ambiguous. The DNA is TGTGCCAGCAGTGATTCCTCTCCAGCTAATGAAAAACTGTTTTTT. It encodes CASSDSSPANEKLFF.